Listed below are T cell receptor beta chains from one sample, sequenced in a study of shared clonotypes between healthy human individuals. The assay was immunoSEQ multiplex PCR, and TCRdb's table has in-frame clones only and misses some. The sample comprises over a million clones, around four fifths of which are singletons, and roughly 1.4% rests with the top ten. The specimen sequenced was memory CD4+ T cells sorted from blood. The receptor source for this set is a man between 18 and 35 years old in good health. Each CDR3 is given with its conserved first and last residue.

TRBV5-1	CASRPDRGLNTGELFF
TRBV5-1	CASSFGTLASGANVLTF
TRBV10-3	CAISLGQSGNTIYF
TRBV11-2	CASSMTPTGEGETQYF
TRBV5-6	CASSLFGYEQYF
TRBV30	CAWSVPASYEQYF
TRBV7-9	CASSLVKDTEAFF
TRBV19	CASSPTWDSGGGYTF
TRBV7-2	CASSFGRGSNQPQHF
TRBV6-6	CASSLQSYEQYF
TRBV4-2	CASSQEVGNTIYF
TRBV28	CASSSPPDLTDTQYF
TRBV10-3	CAINPGQGAYEQFF
TRBV7-9	CASSQPGTRPGELFF
TRBV4-1	CASSQEWSSYNSPLHF
TRBV6-4	CASSDEAGTYNEQFF
TRBV27	CASSSDRGNSPLHF
TRBV11-2	CASSSPRGNYGYTF
TRBV7-2	CASSPSYGETQYF
TRBV30	CAWSVQGAGEKLFF
TRBV30	CAWSESTDTQYF
TRBV11-2	CASSLDLRGSGSPLHF
TRBV5-4	CASSSAGTAEQYF
TRBV11-2	CASSPRDSFNTGELFF